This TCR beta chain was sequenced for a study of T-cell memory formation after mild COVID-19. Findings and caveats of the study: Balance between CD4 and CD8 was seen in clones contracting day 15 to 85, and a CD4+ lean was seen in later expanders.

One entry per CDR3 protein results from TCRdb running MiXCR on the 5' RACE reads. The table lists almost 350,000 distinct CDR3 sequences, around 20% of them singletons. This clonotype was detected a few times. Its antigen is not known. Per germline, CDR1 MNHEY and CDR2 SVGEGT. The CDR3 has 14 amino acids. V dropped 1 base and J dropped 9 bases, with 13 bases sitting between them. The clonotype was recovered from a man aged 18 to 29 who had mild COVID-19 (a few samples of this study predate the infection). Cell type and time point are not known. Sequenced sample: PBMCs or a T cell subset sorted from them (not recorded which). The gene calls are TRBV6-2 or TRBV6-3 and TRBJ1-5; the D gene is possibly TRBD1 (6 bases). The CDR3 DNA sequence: TGTGCCAGCAGTTACTACGGGGGCGGAGGGCCCCAGCATTTT. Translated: CASSYYGGGGPQHF.